The 18 T cell receptor beta chains below all came from one sample that was sequenced in a study of blood T cell repertoires in COVID-19. Clones were sequenced by immunoSEQ multiplex PCR, and TCRdb holds only the in-frame ones, with some missing. This table holds about 58,000 clones, 70% to 90% found once. Sequencing was done on a sample of peripheral blood. These receptors all stem from a woman in her sixties or seventies with active COVID-19.

The chain carries TRBV19 and TRBJ1-2; TRBD1 might be the D (5 bases). Germline V gene lookup returns CDR1 LNHDA and CDR2 SQIVND (reference sequence). Trimming removed 1 base from V and 4 bases from J, with 13 bases in between. This CDR3 is built from 15 residues. CDR3 sequence (DNA): TGTGCCAGTAGTATAGGCCCTGGACACGGCTATGGCTACACCTTC. Residues: CASSIGPGHGYGYTF.

The gene calls are TRBV4-2 and TRBJ2-7; D may be TRBD2 (6 bases). V shed 2 bases and J shed 1 base, with 12 bases lying between them. Per germline, CDR1 LGHNA and CDR2 YNFKEQ. The CDR3 runs 15 residues. CDR3 sequence reads: CASSQIGRMSYEQYF. The CDR3 nucleotides are TGTGCCAGCAGCCAAATCGGGAGAATGTCCTACGAGCAGTACTTC.

J is TRBJ2-1 and V is TRBV7-8; 11 bases map to TRBD2. V shed 1 base and J 0 bases; nucleotides not matched to a gene: 8. Per germline, CDR1 SGHVS and CDR2 FQNEAQ. The CDR3 is 19 amino acids. The CDR3 region is CASSLVRLAGGSSYNEQFF. The CDR3 DNA follows: TGTGCCAGCAGCTTAGTTCGGCTAGCGGGAGGTTCCTCCTACAATGAGCAGTTCTTC.

This chain links TRBV27 with TRBJ2-5; 8 bases line up with TRBD1. J lost 5 bases, V lost 5 bases, and 4 bases had no gene match. The CDR3 is 13 residues long. Per germline, CDR1 MNHEY and CDR2 SMNVEV (reference sequence). The CDR3 nucleotides are TGTGCCAGCAGTGGGGACAGGTTGGAGACCCAGTACTTC. Its translation is CASSGDRLETQYF.

V and J are TRBV6-1 and TRBJ2-2; 7 bases align to TRBD2. This CDR3 spans 17 amino acids. With V trimmed by 0 bases and J by 2 bases, 6 bases remained unmatched. The germline V gene encodes CDR1 MNHNS and CDR2 SASEGT. DNA for the CDR3: TGTGCCAGCAGTGAAGCGCGCCTAGCGGCTAACACCGGGGAGCTGTTTTTT. Translating gives CASSEARLAANTGELFF.

This clone was seen a few times. The chain joins TRBV18 to TRBJ2-1; 12 bases map to TRBD2. This CDR3 region has 17 residues. CDR1 is KGHSH and CDR2 is LQKENI in the germline V gene. The V gene end was trimmed by 6 bases and the J gene end by 5 bases; junction bases not matched to a gene: 11. CDR3: CASSRLAGEPYDNEQFF. CDR3 nucleotides: TGTGCCAGCTCCCGACTAGCGGGAGAGCCCTATGACAATGAGCAGTTCTTC. Complete variable domain (other parts from reference TRBV18 and TRBJ2-1): NAGVMQNPRHLVRRRGQEARLRCSPMKGHSHVYWYRQLPEEGLKFMVYLQKENIIDESGMPKERFSAEFPKEGPSILRIQQVVRGDSAAYFCASSRLAGEPYDNEQFFGPGTRLTVL.

V gene TRBV28 combines with J gene TRBJ2-3, with D perhaps TRBD1 (6 bases). CDR1 MDHEN and CDR2 SYDVKM come from the germline V gene. The V gene lost 2 bases and the J gene lost 5 bases, with 11 bases spanning the gap. The CDR3 extends over 14 amino acids. CDR3 coding DNA: TGTGCCAGCAGTTTAGGTCGAGGGGGAGATACGCAGTATTTT. This sequence encodes CASSLGRGGDTQYF.

The CDR3 DNA is TGTGCCACCAGGGACAGTAGCACAGATACGCAGTATTTT. Protein product: CATRDSSTDTQYF. The rearrangement uses TRBV24-1 and TRBJ2-3, with a tentative D call TRBD1 (6 bases). This CDR3 has 13 residues. Trimming cost V 7 bases and J 0 bases, with 7 bases left between them. Germline V gene sequence: CDR1 KGHDR, CDR2 SFDVKD.

The rearrangement uses TRBV18 and TRBJ2-3; perhaps TRBD1 as D (6 bases). CDR3 length: 15 amino acids. Deletions cut 0 bases from V and 7 bases from J, with 14 bases between. Germline CDR1 is KGHSH and CDR2 is LQKENI. CDR3 nucleotides: TGTGCCAGCTCACCACCGTCGGACAGACGAAATACGCAGTATTTT. This sequence encodes CASSPPSDRRNTQYF.

The V call is TRBV30, the J call TRBJ2-7; tentative D call: TRBD1 (5 bases). V gave up 5 bases and J gave up 2 bases, with 10 bases separating them. The CDR3 is 12 amino acids. Germline V gene data show CDR1 as GTSNPN and CDR2 as SVGIG (reference sequence). CDR3 residues: CAWHDSAYEQYF. CDR3 DNA: TGTGCCTGGCACGACAGCGCCTACGAGCAGTACTTC.

This chain connects TRBV4-2 to TRBJ1-3, with D possibly matching TRBD1 (6 bases). Germline-derived CDR1 and CDR2 are LGHNA and YNFKEQ. The ends were cut back, 0 bases at V and 10 bases at J, with 13 bases in the middle. The CDR3 sequence is 14 residues long. The CDR3 sequence is CASSQEQGRRTIYF. DNA for the CDR3: TGTGCCAGCAGCCAAGAGCAGGGGCGTCGGACCATATATTTT.

V and J are TRBV19 and TRBJ2-7; the match to TRBD2 covers 8 bases. After removal of 7 bases from V and 3 bases from J, the junction contained 5 bases not matched to a gene. CDR3 length equals 13 residues. Germline values: CDR1 LNHDA, CDR2 SQIVND (reference sequence). Here the CDR3 reads CASTPGGRYEQYF. CDR3 in DNA: TGTGCCAGTACCCCGGGAGGGCGCTACGAGCAGTACTTC. The whole variable domain, filled in from reference TRBV19 and TRBJ2-7, reads DGGITQSPKYLFRKEGQNVTLSCEQNLNHDAMYWYRQDPGQGLRLIYYSQIVNDFQKGDIAEGYSVSREKKESFPLTVTSAQKNPTAFYLCASTPGGRYEQYFGPGTRLTVT.

The V call is TRBV10-1, the J call TRBJ1-1; D perhaps matches TRBD1 (6 bases). The CDR3 is 13 residues long. V lost 6 bases to trimming and J lost 0 bases, with 8 bases between them. CDR1 is WNHNN, CDR2 SYGVQD, per germline (reference sequence). The CDR3 region has the DNA TGCGCCAGCAGGTGGGGGCTGAACACTGAAGCTTTCTTT. The encoded protein is CASRWGLNTEAFF.

This clone occurred a few times. The V gene is TRBV2, the J gene TRBJ1-4, with 8 bases lining up with TRBD1. CDR3 length: 14 amino acids. Germline CDR1 and CDR2: SNHLY and FYNNEI. V was clipped by 5 bases and J by 8 bases; unmatched bases: 7. The CDR3 here is CASSYGQGREKLFF. CDR3 DNA: TGTGCCAGCAGTTATGGACAGGGTAGAGAAAAACTGTTTTTT.

The V gene is TRBV28, the J gene TRBJ2-7; 7 bases are a match to TRBD1. Germline V gives CDR1 MDHEN, CDR2 SYDVKM. V gave up 2 bases and J gave up 6 bases; unmatched junction bases: 4. The CDR3 length is 13 residues. Here the CDR3 DNA reads TGTGCCAGCAGTTTACAGGGGGTGGGCGAGCAGTACTTC. It translates to CASSLQGVGEQYF. The variable domain in full, completed from reference TRBV28 and TRBJ2-7, reads DVKVTQSSRYLVKRTGEKVFLECVQDMDHENMFWYRQDPGLGLRLIYFSYDVKMKEKGDIPEGYSVSREKKERFSLILESASTNQTSMYLCASSLQGVGEQYFGPGTRLTVT.

The genes are TRBV28 and TRBJ1-2; no definite D call. Trimming shortened V by 6 bases and J by 4 bases, and 24 bases separated the two germline ends. From germline, CDR1 is MDHEN and CDR2 SYDVKM. This CDR3 is 17 amino acids long. The CDR3 DNA is TGTGCCAGCAGCCCCCCCCCGGGAGGCCGTCTCACCTATGGCTACACCTTC. Translation gives CASSPPPGGRLTYGYTF.

CDR3 sequence: CASNPGTEHNEQFF. The CDR3 region has the DNA TGTGCCAGCAACCCCGGGACAGAGCACAATGAGCAGTTCTTC. This chain uses TRBV7-9 with TRBJ2-1, with TRBD1 identical over 7 bases. CDR1 is SEHNR, CDR2 FQNEAQ, per germline (reference sequence). The J segment lost 5 bases and the V segment lost 7 bases, leaving 8 bases of the junction unmatched. The length of the CDR3 is 14 residues.

About this clone itself: The germline gene is not matched at one end of the junction; a read error may be the cause. This chain links TRBV28 with TRBJ1-1; D might be TRBD1 (5 bases). Germline lookup yields CDR1 MDHEN and CDR2 SYDVKM. The CDR3 covers 15 residues. The CDR3: CASSMVGGGNTQAFF. CDR3 sequence (DNA): TGTGCCAGCAGCATGGTGGGGGGAGGCAACACTCAAGCTTTCTTT.